This is a list of T cell receptor beta chains from one sample in a study of T cell responses to AZD1222 COVID-19 vaccine. Some clones are missing from TCRdb's copy, which holds only in-frame ones; the method was immunoSEQ multiplex PCR. This sample has more than 90,000 clones, with around 81% found just once. The material was peripheral blood, obtained on day 0 of AZD1222 vaccination. These receptors were obtained from an adult in good health. CDR3s include the opening cysteine and the closing phenylalanine or tryptophan. D genes are given only for firm matches. The size field is filled for only some rows; it gives once, few, many or a size class.

j_call clone_size d_call v_call cdr3_nt cdr3_aa
TRBJ1-2 - TRBD1 TRBV12-3/TRBV12-4 TGTGCCAGCAGCCGGACAGGATATGGCTACACCTTC CASSRTGYGYTF
TRBJ1-6 - - TRBV7-8 TGTGCCAGCAGCTTAGGGGAACTCGGACGGTATAATTCACCCCTCCACTTT CASSLGELGRYNSPLHF
TRBJ1-1 - - TRBV5-4 TGTGCCAGCAGCGCAAGCGCCAGCCCCATGAACACTGAAGCTTTCTTT CASSASASPMNTEAFF
TRBJ2-7 - TRBD1 TRBV28 TGTGCCAGCGCGGGACAGGCCTACGAGCAGTACTTC CASAGQAYEQYF
TRBJ2-4 - TRBD1 TRBV9 TGTGCCAGCAGCGCCACAGGGGGTCTAGCCAAAAACATTCAGTACTTC CASSATGGLAKNIQYF
TRBJ1-5 - - TRBV19 TGTGCCAGTAGTATGACAGTTTTTCAGCCCCAGCATTTT CASSMTVFQPQHF
TRBJ2-7 - - TRBV28 TGTGCCAGCACAACCGGGACGGGGTTCTTCTACGAGCAGTACTTC CASTTGTGFFYEQYF
TRBJ1-1 many - TRBV3-1/TRBV3-2 TGTGCCAGCAGCCGGCCGGCGAACACTGAAGCTTTCTTT CASSRPANTEAFF
TRBJ1-4 once - TRBV28 TGTGCCAGCAGTGCTCCGGCCGACGAAAAACTGTTTTTT CASSAPADEKLFF
TRBJ2-5 - - TRBV28 TGTGCCAGCAGTTTCCGGACCCACCAAGAGACCCAGTACTTC CASSFRTHQETQYF
TRBJ1-2 - - TRBV2 TGTGCCAGCAGTGACGAGTTGGGGAGGGGCGGCTACACCTTC CASSDELGRGGYTF
TRBJ1-5 - - TRBV27 TGTGCCAGCAGTCGGCCCAATCAGCCCCAGCATTTT CASSRPNQPQHF
TRBJ1-3 - - TRBV7-6 TGTGCCAGCAGCGAACTACATAGCTCTGGAAACACCATATATTTT CASSELHSSGNTIYF
TRBJ1-1 - - TRBV6-5 TGTGCCAGCACCTCCCTCATGAGCACTGAAGCTTTCTTT CASTSLMSTEAFF
TRBJ1-2 once - TRBV3-1/TRBV3-2 TGTGCCAGCAGTCTAGACACTTACTATGGCTACACCTTC CASSLDTYYGYTF
TRBJ1-4 few - TRBV5-1 TGCGCCAGCCGAGCCCAGGGGCAGACTAATGAAAAACTGTTTTTT CASRAQGQTNEKLFF
TRBJ1-1 few - TRBV28 TGTGCCAGCAGTTTGATGGGTGGGGGTAACACTGAAGCTTTCTTT CASSLMGGGNTEAFF
TRBJ2-7 - - TRBV20-1 TGCAGTGCGGATCTCTACTACGAGCAGTACTTC CSADLYYEQYF
TRBJ2-7 - TRBD2 TRBV7-9 TGTGCCAGCAGCTTCCTAGCGGGAGGAGGTGAGCAGTACTTC CASSFLAGGGEQYF
TRBJ2-3 - - TRBV5-1 TGCGCCAGCAGCTTCGGGGAAATCACAGATACGCAGTATTTT CASSFGEITDTQYF
TRBJ1-2 - - TRBV7-2 TGTGCCAGCAGCTTAGATCGCCTTGGCTACACCTTC CASSLDRLGYTF
TRBJ1-2 - - TRBV19 TGTGCCAGTCGGGACGGACTTAACTATGGCTACACCTTC CASRDGLNYGYTF
TRBJ2-1 - - TRBV5-4 TGTGCCAGCAGCTTGCCCCACGCGGATGAGCAGTTCTTC CASSLPHADEQFF
TRBJ2-3 - - TRBV9 TGTGCCAGCAGCCCCGATGTCGGGGAGTCAGATACGCAGTATTTT CASSPDVGESDTQYF
TRBJ1-3 - - TRBV29-1 TGCAGCGTGGGGGTCGCCTCTGGAAACACCATATATTTT CSVGVASGNTIYF
TRBJ1-5 - - TRBV28 TGTGCCAGCAGAACCGGGGGGGGGAGCAATCAGCCCCAGCATTTT CASRTGGGSNQPQHF
TRBJ2-1 - - TRBV27 TGTGCCAGCAGTCCGAGACTGGGGATAAAACAGTTCTTC CASSPRLGIKQFF
TRBJ2-7 once - TRBV5-5 TGTGCCAGCAGCCCAGGCCTTGAGTCCTACGAGCAGTACTTC CASSPGLESYEQYF